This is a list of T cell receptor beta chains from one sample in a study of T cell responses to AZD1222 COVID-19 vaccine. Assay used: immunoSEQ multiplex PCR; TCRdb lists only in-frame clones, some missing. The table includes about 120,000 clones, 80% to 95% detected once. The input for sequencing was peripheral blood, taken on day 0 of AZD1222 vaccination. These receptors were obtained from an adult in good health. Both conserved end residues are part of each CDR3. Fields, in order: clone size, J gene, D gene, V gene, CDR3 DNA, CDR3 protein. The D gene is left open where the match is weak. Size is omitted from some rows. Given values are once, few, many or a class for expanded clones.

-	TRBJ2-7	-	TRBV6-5	TGTGCCAGCAGTTACGGATCAGGGTACGAGCAGTACTTC	CASSYGSGYEQYF
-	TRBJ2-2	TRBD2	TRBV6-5	TGTGCCAGCAGTACTAGCGGGAGGGCCAGCGGGGAGCTGTTTTTT	CASSTSGRASGELFF
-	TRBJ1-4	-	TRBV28	TGTGCCAGCGTACGCAGGCATAGGGAGGAAAAACTGTTTTTT	CASVRRHREEKLFF
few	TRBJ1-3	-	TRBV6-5	TGTGCCAGCAGTTACACAGCGCAACTCTCTGGAAACACCATATATTTT	CASSYTAQLSGNTIYF
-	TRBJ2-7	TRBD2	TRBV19	TGTGCCACTTCAGCGGGAGGGTCCTACGAGCAGTACTTC	CATSAGGSYEQYF
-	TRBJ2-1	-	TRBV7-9	TGTGCCAGCAGTCATCCTATGAGCTCCTACAATGAGCAGTTCTTC	CASSHPMSSYNEQFF
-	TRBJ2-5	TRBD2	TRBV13	TGTGCCAGCAGCTCAGGACTAGCGGGACGAGAGACCCAGTACTTC	CASSSGLAGRETQYF
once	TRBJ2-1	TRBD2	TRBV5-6	TGTGCCAGCAGCCGAAAACTAGCGGGGGTTCGGGAGCAGTTCTTC	CASSRKLAGVREQFF
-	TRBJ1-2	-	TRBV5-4	TGTGCCAGCAGCCCCGGGGAAAGAGGGGCGTATGGCTACACCTTC	CASSPGERGAYGYTF
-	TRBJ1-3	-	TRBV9	TGTGCCAGCAGCGTAGCGGGAAACTCTGGAAACACCATATATTTT	CASSVAGNSGNTIYF
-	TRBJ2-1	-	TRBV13	TGTGCCAGCAGCCCGTTGATGGGAGTTAAGGTCAATGAGCAGTTCTTC	CASSPLMGVKVNEQFF
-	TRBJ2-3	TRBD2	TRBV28	TGTGCCAGCAGAGGACAAGCGGGAGGAGGTAGCACAGATACGCAGTATTTT	CASRGQAGGGSTDTQYF
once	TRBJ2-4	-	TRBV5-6	TGTGCCAGCAGCCCCGACTACTTTCTAGCCAAAAACATTCAGTACTTC	CASSPDYFLAKNIQYF
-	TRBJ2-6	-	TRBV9	TGTGCCAGCAGCTCTCCAGTATGGCGGGGACTCTCTGGGGCCAACGTCCTGACTTTC	CASSSPVWRGLSGANVLTF
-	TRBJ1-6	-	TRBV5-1	TGCGCCAGCAGCTTGGCGAACGGAAATTCACCCCTCCACTTT	CASSLANGNSPLHF
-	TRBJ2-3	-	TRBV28	TGTGCCAGCAGCCGACCCTTTACGGAGGGCTCGCAGTATTTT	CASSRPFTEGSQYF
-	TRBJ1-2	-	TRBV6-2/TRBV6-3	TGTGCCAGCAGTTACGGGGCGCGGCGTGCAGATGGCTACACCTTC	CASSYGARRADGYTF
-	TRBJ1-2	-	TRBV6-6	TGTGCCAGCAGCCAAAAGGGGGACTATGGCTACACCTTC	CASSQKGDYGYTF
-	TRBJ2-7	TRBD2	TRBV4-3	TGCGCCAGCAGCCAAGGGACTAGCGGGAGGGTGGGATACGAGCAGTACTTC	CASSQGTSGRVGYEQYF
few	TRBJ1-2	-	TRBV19	TGTGCCAGTAGTATTGGCAGGGACTATGGCTACACCTTC	CASSIGRDYGYTF
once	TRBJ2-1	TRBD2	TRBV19	TGTGCCAGTAGCCCCGCCGCAGCGGGAGGGCCATATGAGCAGTTCTTC	CASSPAAAGGPYEQFF
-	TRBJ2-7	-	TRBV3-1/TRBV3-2	TGTGCCAGCAGCCTCGTTACCTACGAGCAGTACTTC	CASSLVTYEQYF
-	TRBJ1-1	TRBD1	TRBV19	TGTGCCAGTAGTGCCCGGGACAGGGGAATGAACACTGAAGCTTTCTTT	CASSARDRGMNTEAFF
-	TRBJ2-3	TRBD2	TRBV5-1	TGCGCCAGCAGCCTAGGACTAGCGGCCCTCACAGATACGCAGTATTTT	CASSLGLAALTDTQYF